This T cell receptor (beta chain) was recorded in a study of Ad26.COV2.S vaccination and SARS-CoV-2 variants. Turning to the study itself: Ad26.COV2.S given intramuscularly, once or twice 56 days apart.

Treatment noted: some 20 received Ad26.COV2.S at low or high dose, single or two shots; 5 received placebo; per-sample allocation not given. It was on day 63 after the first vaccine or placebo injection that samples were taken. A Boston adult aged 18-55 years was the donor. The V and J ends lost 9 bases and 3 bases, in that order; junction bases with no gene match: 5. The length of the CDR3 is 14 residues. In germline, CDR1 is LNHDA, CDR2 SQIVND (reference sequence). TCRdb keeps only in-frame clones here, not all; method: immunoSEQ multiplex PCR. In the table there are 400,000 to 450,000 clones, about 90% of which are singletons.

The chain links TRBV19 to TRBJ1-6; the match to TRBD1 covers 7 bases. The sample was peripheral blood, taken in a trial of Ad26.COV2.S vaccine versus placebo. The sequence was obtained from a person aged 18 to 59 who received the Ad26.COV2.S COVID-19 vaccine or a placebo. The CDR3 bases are TGTGCCAGCCTAGGGGGCTTCTATAATTCACCCCTCCACTTT. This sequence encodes CASLGGFYNSPLHF.